This TCR beta chain was sequenced in a study of T-cell reconstitution after alpha-beta-depleted transplantation in children. Study results and caveats: About two months after transplant, alpha-beta T cells reportedly came from several hundred expanded graft clones. T-cell counts and diversity at one year following transplant were attributed mainly to newly produced T cells. TCRbeta diversity was high at day 60 in some patients (a result of surviving recipient T cells and thymic progenitors).

Unique molecular identifiers featured in how the TCRbeta library was prepared. MiXCR was run by TCRdb on the PCR reads, yielding one entry per CDR3 protein. The table includes about 32,000 distinct CDR3 sequences, around 7% detected once. V gave up 1 base and J gave up 6 bases, with 6 bases separating them. The CDR3 spans 12 residues. The V gene's germline CDR1 is SEHNR and CDR2 FQNEAQ (reference sequence). This clonotype has a count of ten or more. Its antigen is currently unknown. Sequencing used peripheral blood, obtained 60 days after TCRalphabeta/CD19-depleted stem cell transplant. The rearrangement uses TRBV7-9 and TRBJ1-2; no clear D. The sequence was obtained from a child less than two years old who had a stem cell transplant for acute myeloid leukemia, so the T cells may come from the graft donor. The CDR3 sequence: CASSLDVDGYTF. The CDR3 nucleotides are TGTGCCAGCAGCTTAGACGTGGATGGCTACACCTTC. Full variable domain (missing parts from reference TRBV7-9 and TRBJ1-2): DTGVSQNPRHKITKRGQNVTFRCDPISEHNRLYWYRQTLGQGPEFLTYFQNEAQLEKSRLLSDRFSAERPKGSFSTLEIQRTEQGDSAMYLCASSLDVDGYTFGSGTRLTVV.